Reported below is one T cell receptor (beta chain). In the study's own analysis: Reference gene primer amplification in the assay estimated nucleated cell counts. Using immunoSEQ multiplex PCR, the repertoire was profiled, and TCRdb retains in-frame clones only, with some absent. For V, J and clone size, that table is used; D and trimming come from the DNA. The profile shows around 14,000 clones, less than 95% of them singletons. These data originate in a study of blood T cell repertoires in COVID-19. This CDR3 comprises 14 residues. The V end was cut by 3 bases, the J end by 4 bases, with 10 bases between. CDR1 and CDR2 (germline): SGHAT, FQNNGV.

The chain has TRBV11-2 and TRBJ2-1; no definite D call. This receptor was identified in a human donor in a cohort sampled during active COVID-19. The specimen was peripheral blood. The CDR3 loop reads CASSLSGLYNEQFF. CDR3 coding DNA: TGTGCCAGCAGCTTGAGTGGGCTTTACAATGAGCAGTTCTTC.